This paragraph covers one T cell receptor beta chain sequence. Its cognate antigen is unknown. This PCR relied on a set of 60 Vbeta primers and 13 Jbeta primers. Original data processing: In a later analysis, of roughly 73 million unique beta chains, about 10 million appeared in at least two donors. Measured with immunoSEQ multiplex PCR; TCRdb has only the in-frame clones, and not every one. That table furnishes V, J and clone size, whereas the DNA furnished D and trimming. The sample has more than 100,000 clones; roughly three fifths are singletons. This record belongs to a study of cytomegalovirus exposure and HLA in healthy donors. CDR1 SQVTM and CDR2 ANQGSEA come from the germline V gene. After removal of 1 base from V and 0 bases from J, the junction contained 6 bases not matched to a gene. CDR3 size: 16 residues. Whole-study results and caveats: A list of 150 to 200 TCR beta chains associated with cytomegalovirus was given.

As for the donors, each was a healthy bone marrow donor. Sequencing was performed on PBMCs. The chain recombines TRBV29-1 with TRBJ2-7, with 10 bases lining up with TRBD1. The origin of this receptor is a woman aged 40 to 50 in good health and CMV-seropositive. CDR3 region: CSVEASGDRGSYEQYF. CDR3 nucleotide sequence: TGCAGCGTTGAAGCTTCGGGGGACAGGGGCTCCTACGAGCAGTACTTC.